This TCR beta chain was profiled in a study of T cell responses to AZD1222 COVID-19 vaccine (dated by TCRdb to the early 2020s). Study-level background: AZD1222 recipients given second doses at about 4 weeks or at about 12 weeks were pooled, since spike-specific TCR depth and breadth were not found to differ between the two schedules. A total of just over 230 trial participants underwent TCR sequencing, of whom approximately 200 had received two doses of AZD1222 and around 26 had received two doses of the MenACWY control vaccine. Trial participants were enrolled by age into 18-55, 56-69 and 70-plus year subgroups, with around 150, 28 and 57 TCR-sequenced participants respectively. Overall results and qualifications from the work: Spike-specific TCR breadth and depth rose significantly after two AZD1222 doses compared with day 0 and with MenACWY recipients. Conclusions about previously exposed vaccinees are limited, since just five or six AZD1222 recipients were seropositive for SARS-CoV-2 at baseline. Reportedly, almost half of the unique spike-specific TCRs recognized epitopes lying outside the regions that are mutated in the B.1.351 and B.1.1.7 variants. Because no day 14 peak-response samples were available, the repertoires could be characterized only after the peak T cell response. In the small 56-69-year group, the increase in depth fell short of significance, most likely because of low power. Vaccine-associated CD4 TCRs spanned the whole spike protein, with dominant responses in regions 160-218 and 743-854. Participants were mostly white British and included more females than males, and it was suggested by the authors that clonal diversity may have been underestimated.

Of note for this clone: There is no known antigen for this receptor. No much larger clone is present one base from it, and per-base qualities are unavailable.

The time point tag for this specimen amounts to: baseline before first vaccination. Samples from vaccinated people were obtained from the UK trials COV001 and COV002, which included a single-blind randomized controlled phase 2/3 trial of AZD1222 (ChAdOx1 nCoV-19) in healthy adults. Trial participant PBMC samples were collected at day 0 and day 28 after the second dose for TCRbeta chain sequencing. Trimmed from V: 7 bases; trimmed from J: 4 bases; junction bases lacking a gene match: 7. CDR1 and CDR2, per the germline V gene, are LGHNT and FRNRAP. Taken from cysteine to phenylalanine, the CDR3 has 15 residues. Only the CDR3 DNA is retained, 45 bases long and in frame from the first base. The CDR3 regions of human TCRbeta chains were subjected to immunosequencing. Per the source publication's procedure: TCRs in the repertoires were matched against a reference library of SARS-CoV-2-specific TCRs that had been generated with the MIRA antigen-specificity platform. Breadth meant the fraction of unique TCRs that were SARS-CoV-2-associated, whereas depth meant the fraction of total T cells that were SARS-CoV-2-associated. Using the MIRA data, every spike-specific TCR was mapped to the spike region that the TCR reacted to and assigned to either a CD4 or a CD8 class. Log10-transformed breadth and depth values were compared by one-way ANOVA with Sidak's multiple comparisons tests. This is the immuneACCESS table as TCRdb keeps it, with only in-frame sequences that have V and J called. A part of the clones is gone; compared with another copy, unresolved V genes explain less than half, and the rest is unexplained. V and J calls and clone size are copied from that table; D and trimming were computed from the DNA. Across this sample there are around 140,000 clones, with roughly 91% seen only once. Clones ranked in the top ten supply approximately 1.5% of the sample.

This TCR was recovered from an adult in good health. Here the chain combines TRBV12-5 and TRBJ2-2; TRBD1 matches 9 bases in the middle. Sequenced material: peripheral blood, taken on day 0 of AZD1222 vaccination. The DNA sequence reads TGTGCTAGTGCCCCCCGGGACAGGGCCACCGGGGAGCTGTTTTTT. Its translation reads: CASAPRDRATGELFF.